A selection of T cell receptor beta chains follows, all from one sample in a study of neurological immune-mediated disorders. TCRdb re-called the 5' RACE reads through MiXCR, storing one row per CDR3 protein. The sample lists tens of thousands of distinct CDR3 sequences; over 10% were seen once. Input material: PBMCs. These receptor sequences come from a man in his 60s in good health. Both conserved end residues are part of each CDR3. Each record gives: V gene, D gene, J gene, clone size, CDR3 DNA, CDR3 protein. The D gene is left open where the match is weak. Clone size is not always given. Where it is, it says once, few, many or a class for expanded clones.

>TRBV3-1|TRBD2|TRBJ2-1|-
TGTGCCAGCAGCCGACGGACTAGCGGAAGCTCCTACAATGAGCAGTTCTTC
CASSRRTSGSSYNEQFF
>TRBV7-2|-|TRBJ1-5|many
TGTGCCAGCAGCTTGGGGGGAAGAGATCAGCCCCAGCATTTT
CASSLGGRDQPQHF
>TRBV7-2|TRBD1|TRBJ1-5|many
TGTGCCAGCAGCCTGACAGGGGATGGCAATCAGCCCCAGCATTTT
CASSLTGDGNQPQHF
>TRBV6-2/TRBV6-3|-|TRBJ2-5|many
TGTGCCAGCAGAACGAAAGAGACCCAGTACTTC
CASRTKETQYF
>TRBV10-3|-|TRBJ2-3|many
TGTGCCATCAGTGAGTCGATCATAGTTCGGTACAGGGTCAGCGATACGCAGTATTTT
CAISESIIVRYRVSDTQYF
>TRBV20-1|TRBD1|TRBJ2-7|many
TGCAGTGCTAGAGATCTAGGGACAGGGAGTGGTGAGCAGTACTTC
CSARDLGTGSGEQYF
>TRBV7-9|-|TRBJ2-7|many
TGTGCCAGCAGCTTTGCGGGGAGAGATTACGAGCAGTACTTC
CASSFAGRDYEQYF
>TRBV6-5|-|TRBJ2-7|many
TGTGCCAGCAGGCTAGACCCCCTCTCCTACGAGCAGTACTTC
CASRLDPLSYEQYF
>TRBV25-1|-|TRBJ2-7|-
TGTGCCAGCAGTGAAGTCGGCACCTACGAGCAGTACTTC
CASSEVGTYEQYF
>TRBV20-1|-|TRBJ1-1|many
TGCAGTGCCCTAGAGGAGAACACTGAAGCTTTCTTT
CSALEENTEAFF
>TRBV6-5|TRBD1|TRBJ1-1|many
TGTGCCAGCAGTTCAGCAGGGGGAACTGAAGCTTTCTTT
CASSSAGGTEAFF
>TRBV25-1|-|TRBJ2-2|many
TGTGCCAGCAGTGAAGGTGGGGAGCTGTTTTTT
CASSEGGELFF
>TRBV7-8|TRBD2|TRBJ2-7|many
TGTGCCAGCAGCTTAGGAAGCGGGGGGGCGGTCGAGCAGTACTTC
CASSLGSGGAVEQYF
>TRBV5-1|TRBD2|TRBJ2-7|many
TGCGCCAGCAGCTTGGTTAGCGGGGAGTCCTACGAGCAGTACTTC
CASSLVSGESYEQYF
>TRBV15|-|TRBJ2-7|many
TGTGCCACCAGCAGCGAACTGGGCCAGGACAGCTCCTACGAGCAGTACTTC
CATSSELGQDSSYEQYF